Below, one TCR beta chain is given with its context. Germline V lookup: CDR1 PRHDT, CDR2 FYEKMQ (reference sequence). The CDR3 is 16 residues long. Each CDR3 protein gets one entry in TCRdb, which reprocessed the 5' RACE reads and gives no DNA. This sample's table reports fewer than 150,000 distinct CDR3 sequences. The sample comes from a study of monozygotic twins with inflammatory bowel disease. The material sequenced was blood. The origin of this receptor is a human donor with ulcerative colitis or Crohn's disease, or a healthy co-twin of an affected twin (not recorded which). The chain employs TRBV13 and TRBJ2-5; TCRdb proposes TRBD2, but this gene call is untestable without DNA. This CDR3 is CASSSLGTSGEETQYF.